Listed below are T cell receptor beta chains from one sample, sequenced in a study of CD8 T cells in ankylosing spondylitis. TCRdb reprocessed the 5' RACE reads via MiXCR and lists one record per CDR3 protein. Of approximately 220,000 distinct CDR3 sequences in the sample, about 26% were seen once. The sequenced sample consisted of blood, either unsorted or a sorted T cell fraction (not recorded which). The receptors here all came from a male donor with ankylosing spondylitis or in good health (not recorded which). CDR3s include the opening cysteine and the closing phenylalanine or tryptophan. The order of the fields is clone size, D gene, J gene, V gene, CDR3 protein, CDR3 DNA. The D gene is left open where the match is weak. The listing skips clone size in some rows; elsewhere it reads once, few, many or a size class.

>few|TRBD1|TRBJ1-1|TRBV7-9
CASSSTGQGGGTEAFF
TGTGCCAGCAGCTCTACAGGACAGGGAGGAGGCACTGAAGCTTTCTTT
>-|-|TRBJ2-3|TRBV7-3
CASSSTVTDTQYF
TGTGCCAGCAGTTCTACAGTGACAGATACGCAGTATTTT
>-|TRBD1|TRBJ2-7|TRBV5-5
CASSFQGAREQYF
TGTGCCAGCAGCTTTCAGGGGGCGCGCGAGCAGTACTTC
>once|TRBD2|TRBJ2-1|TRBV29-1
CSVIGTRTNEQFF
TGCAGCGTCATCGGGACTAGGACGAATGAGCAGTTCTTC
>few|TRBD1|TRBJ2-1|TRBV20-1
CSALGDRDNEQFF
TGCAGTGCCTTGGGGGACAGGGACAATGAGCAGTTCTTC
>many|-|TRBJ2-3|TRBV12-3/TRBV12-4
CASSFPGGRYTQYF
TGTGCCAGCAGTTTCCCGGGTGGGCGGTATACGCAGTATTTT
>few|-|TRBJ2-6|TRBV20-1
CSAGESAYSGANVLTF
TGCAGTGCCGGGGAGAGCGCTTACTCTGGGGCCAACGTCCTGACTTTC
>-|-|TRBJ1-1|TRBV20-1
CSAPTYGGRTEAFF
TGCAGTGCTCCGACTTACGGGGGGAGAACTGAAGCTTTCTTT
>-|-|TRBJ2-1|TRBV20-1
CSARDLKYNEQFF
TGCAGTGCTAGAGATCTGAAATACAATGAGCAGTTCTTC
>-|-|TRBJ1-4|TRBV20-1
CSARGAAEKLFF
TGCAGTGCTAGGGGCGCGGCCGAAAAACTGTTTTTT
>few|-|TRBJ1-2|TRBV20-1
CSARADDAHYGYTF
TGCAGTGCTAGAGCTGACGACGCCCACTATGGCTACACCTTC
>few|-|TRBJ2-1|TRBV3-1
CASSQSVRARSYNEQFF
TGTGCCAGCAGCCAATCAGTACGGGCCCGCTCCTACAATGAGCAGTTCTTC
>medium-sized|-|TRBJ1-5|TRBV20-1
CSARDQGNNQPQHF
TGCAGTGCTAGAGATCAGGGGAACAATCAGCCCCAGCATTTT
>many|-|TRBJ2-7|TRBV12-3/TRBV12-4
CASSPRNEQYF
TGTGCCAGCAGTCCCAGAAACGAGCAGTACTTC
>many|-|TRBJ2-7|TRBV5-1
CASSFSRGSGYEQYF
TGCGCCAGCAGCTTTAGCAGGGGCTCGGGGTACGAGCAGTACTTC
>many|-|TRBJ1-6|TRBV7-2
CASSFTANNSPLHF
TGTGCCAGCAGCTTCACGGCTAACAATTCACCCCTCCACTTT
>many|-|TRBJ1-4|TRBV7-8
CASSSSWEISEKLFF
TGTGCCAGCAGCAGCTCCTGGGAGATCTCCGAAAAACTGTTTTTT
>many|TRBD2|TRBJ2-3|TRBV11-3
CASSSGTSRDTQYF
TGTGCCAGCAGCTCGGGGACTAGCCGGGATACGCAGTATTTT
>-|-|TRBJ1-2|TRBV12-3/TRBV12-4
CASSLGSLGYGYTF
TGTGCCAGCAGTCTTGGTTCGTTAGGCTATGGCTACACCTTC
>-|TRBD1|TRBJ2-5|TRBV6-5
CASSYSHGTGRETQYF
TGTGCCAGCAGTTACTCCCATGGGACAGGGAGAGAGACCCAGTACTTC
>-|TRBD2|TRBJ2-7|TRBV5-1
CASSSTAGTLHEQYF
TGCGCCAGCAGCTCAACAGCGGGAACCCTCCACGAGCAGTACTTC
>many|-|TRBJ1-1|TRBV20-1
CSARGQGDGITEAFF
TGCAGTGCTAGAGGGCAGGGAGACGGGATCACTGAAGCTTTCTTT
>few|TRBD2|TRBJ2-7|TRBV27
CASSPGLAGGASYEQYF
TGTGCCAGCAGTCCGGGACTAGCGGGAGGAGCCTCCTACGAGCAGTACTTC
>many|TRBD2|TRBJ2-7|TRBV20-1
CSAPWASGSSYEQYF
TGCAGTGCCCCGTGGGCTAGCGGGAGCTCCTACGAGCAGTACTTC
>-|-|TRBJ2-5|TRBV11-2
CASGQGSGETQYF
TGTGCCAGTGGCCAGGGGTCCGGAGAGACCCAGTACTTC
>-|TRBD2|TRBJ2-1|TRBV20-1
CSAAGTSGVNEQFF
TGCAGTGCTGCCGGGACTAGCGGGGTAAATGAGCAGTTCTTC
>-|TRBD1|TRBJ1-4|TRBV5-1
CASSRPGTGAGTNEKLFF
TGCGCCAGCAGCCGTCCCGGGACAGGGGCCGGAACTAATGAAAAACTGTTTTTT
>once|TRBD2|TRBJ2-5|TRBV12-3/TRBV12-4
CASSLGTRYETQYF
TGTGCCAGCAGTTTAGGGACTAGATACGAGACCCAGTACTTC
>many|TRBD1|TRBJ2-3|TRBV14
CASSQRDRATDTQYF
TGTGCCAGCAGCCAGCGGGACAGGGCAACAGATACGCAGTATTTT
>-|-|TRBJ2-3|TRBV27
CASSLSGAPDTQYF
TGTGCCAGCAGTTTATCAGGGGCACCAGATACGCAGTATTTT
>many|-|TRBJ1-5|TRBV6-5
CASSSGIGQPQHF
TGTGCCAGCAGTTCAGGCATAGGTCAGCCCCAGCATTTT
>many|-|TRBJ2-1|TRBV20-1
CSASPSGSYNEQFF
TGCAGTGCTAGTCCCAGCGGAAGCTACAATGAGCAGTTCTTC
>-|-|TRBJ2-1|TRBV21-1
CASSPIPVCSYNEQFF
TGTGCCAGCAGCCCCATCCCCGTTTGTTCCTACAATGAGCAGTTCTTC
>few|-|TRBJ1-1|TRBV6-5
CASSYRGATEAFF
TGTGCCAGCAGTTACCGCGGTGCCACTGAAGCTTTCTTT
>few|TRBD2|TRBJ2-7|TRBV29-1
CSVGGRGYEQYF
TGCAGCGTTGGCGGGAGGGGCTACGAGCAGTACTTC
>few|-|TRBJ1-4|TRBV29-1
CSVAATNEKLFF
TGCAGCGTTGCCGCAACTAATGAAAAACTGTTTTTT
>-|-|TRBJ2-7|TRBV20-1
CSARGETAPYEQYF
TGCAGTGCCAGGGGGGAGACAGCTCCCTACGAGCAGTACTTC
>-|TRBD2|TRBJ2-5|TRBV4-3
CASSQEPGLAGETQYF
TGCGCCAGCAGCCAAGAGCCGGGACTAGCGGGAGAGACCCAGTACTTC
>-|-|TRBJ2-5|TRBV3-1
CASSQATKEETQYF
TGTGCCAGCAGCCAAGCTACTAAGGAAGAGACCCAGTACTTC
>-|-|TRBJ2-1|TRBV6-1
CASSEARRNEQFF
TGTGCCAGCAGTGAAGCACGGCGCAATGAGCAGTTCTTC
>-|-|TRBJ1-6|TRBV20-1
CSARWQTANSPLHF
TGCAGTGCTAGGTGGCAGACAGCTAATTCACCCCTCCACTTT
>few|-|TRBJ1-3|TRBV6-6
CASSSGIGNTIYF
TGTGCCAGCAGCTCAGGGATTGGAAACACCATATATTTT
>many|TRBD2|TRBJ2-1|TRBV20-1
CSAPSGSGYNEQFF
TGCAGTGCACCTAGCGGGAGTGGTTACAATGAGCAGTTCTTC
>few|-|TRBJ2-5|TRBV3-1
CASSQVEQTQYF
TGTGCCAGCAGCCAAGTTGAGCAGACCCAGTACTTC
>many|-|TRBJ2-3|TRBV7-8
CASSTVSADTQYF
TGTGCCAGCAGCACGGTTAGCGCAGATACGCAGTATTTT
>few|-|TRBJ2-7|TRBV20-1
CSAREQGRNEQYF
TGCAGTGCTAGGGAACAGGGTCGGAACGAGCAGTACTTC
>-|-|TRBJ1-1|TRBV11-2
CASSIVYYTEAFF
TGTGCCAGCAGCATTGTCTACTACACTGAAGCTTTCTTT
>many|-|TRBJ2-1|TRBV5-6
CASSLTTGTVGNEQFF
TGTGCCAGCAGCTTGACCACCGGGACGGTGGGCAATGAGCAGTTCTTC
>many|-|TRBJ2-4|TRBV10-3
CAISESQSLAKNIQYF
TGTGCCATCAGTGAGTCGCAGTCGCTGGCCAAAAACATTCAGTACTTC